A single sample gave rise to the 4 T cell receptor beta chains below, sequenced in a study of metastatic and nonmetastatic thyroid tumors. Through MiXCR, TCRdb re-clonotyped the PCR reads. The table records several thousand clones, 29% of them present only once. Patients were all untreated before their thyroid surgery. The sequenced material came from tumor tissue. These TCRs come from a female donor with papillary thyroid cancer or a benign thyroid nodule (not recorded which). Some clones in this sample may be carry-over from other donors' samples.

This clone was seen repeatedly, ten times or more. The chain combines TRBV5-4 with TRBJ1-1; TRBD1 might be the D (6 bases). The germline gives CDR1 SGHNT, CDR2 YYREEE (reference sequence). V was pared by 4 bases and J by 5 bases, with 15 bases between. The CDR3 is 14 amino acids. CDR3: CASSANRDMTEAFF. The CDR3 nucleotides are TGTGCCAGCAGCGCTAACCGGGACATGACTGAAGCTTTCTTT.

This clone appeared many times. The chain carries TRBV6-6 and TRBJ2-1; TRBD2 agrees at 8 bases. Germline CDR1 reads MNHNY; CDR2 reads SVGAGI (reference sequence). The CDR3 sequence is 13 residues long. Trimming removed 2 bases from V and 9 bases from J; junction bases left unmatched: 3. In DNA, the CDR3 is TGTGCCAGCAGTTACCGGGGGGGGATTGAGCAGTTCTTC. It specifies CASSYRGGIEQFF.

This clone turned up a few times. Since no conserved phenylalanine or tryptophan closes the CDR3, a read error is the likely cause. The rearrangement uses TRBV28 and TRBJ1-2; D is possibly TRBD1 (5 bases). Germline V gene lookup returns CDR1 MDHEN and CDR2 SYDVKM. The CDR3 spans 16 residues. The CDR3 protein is CAGSLQVASRAYGYTI. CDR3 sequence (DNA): TGTGCCGGCAGCCTACAGGTGGCCAGTCGGGCTTATGGCTACACCATC.

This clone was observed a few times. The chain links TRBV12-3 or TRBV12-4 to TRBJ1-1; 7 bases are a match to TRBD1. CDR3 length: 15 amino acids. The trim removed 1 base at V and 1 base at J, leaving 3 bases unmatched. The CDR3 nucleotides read TGTGCCAGCAGTTTAGACAGGGGAGGGAACACTGAAGCTTTCTTT. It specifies CASSLDRGGNTEAFF.